These 31 T cell receptor beta chains came from one sample sequenced in a study of T-cell reconstitution after alpha-beta-depleted transplantation in children. Preparation of the TCRbeta library was carried out with unique molecular identifiers. TCRdb redid the calling of the PCR reads with MiXCR, one entry per CDR3 protein. The data contain some 840,000 distinct CDR3 sequences, around 15% of them singletons. The material was PBMCs, mostly from graft donor cells, obtained 360 days after TCRalphabeta/CD19-depleted stem cell transplant. Receptors were obtained from a male patient under 18 who had a stem cell transplant for acute lymphoblastic leukemia, so the T cells may come from the graft donor.

The genes are TRBV5-1 and TRBJ2-3; 9 bases fit TRBD2. Germline V CDR1 and CDR2: SGHRS, YFSETQ. Trimming at V came to 1 base and at J to 7 bases, leaving 4 bases not matched to a gene. The CDR3 length is 14 residues. The CDR3 region has the DNA TGCGCCAGCAGCTTGAGGCGGGAGGGACATACGCAGTATTTT. It translates to CASSLRREGHTQYF.

In regard to this clonotype: Just one base apart from a much larger clone, this may be a read error. The chain combines TRBV10-3 with TRBJ1-2; weak D call: TRBD1 (5 bases). The germline CDR1 and CDR2 sequences are ENHRY and SYGVKD. The CDR3 consists of 13 residues. Here the CDR3 DNA reads TGTGACATCAGTTCACAGGACAACTATGGCTACACCTTC. Its translation is CDISSQDNYGYTF.

The table lists this clonotype with many counts. J is TRBJ2-7 and V is TRBV18; TRBD1 agrees at 8 bases. Germline V CDR1 and CDR2: KGHSH, LQKENI. The length of the CDR3 is 17 residues. J lost 4 bases, V lost 5 bases, and 16 bases had no gene match. CDR3 amino acids: CASSSFGTGVSEYEQYF. The DNA for the CDR3 is TGTGCCAGCTCATCATTCGGGACAGGAGTGAGCGAGTACGAGCAGTACTTC. The variable domain in full, completed from reference TRBV18 and TRBJ2-7, reads NAGVMQNPRHLVRRRGQEARLRCSPMKGHSHVYWYRQLPEEGLKFMVYLQKENIIDESGMPKERFSAEFPKEGPSILRIQQVVRGDSAAYFCASSSFGTGVSEYEQYFGPGTRLTVT.

At least ten counts were recorded for this clonotype. This chain connects TRBV20-1 to TRBJ2-1, with 16 bases lining up with TRBD2. After removal of 5 bases from V and 2 bases from J, the junction contained 9 bases not matched to a gene. The CDR3 contains 18 residues. Germline CDR1 and CDR2: DFQATT and SNEGSKA (reference sequence). In nucleotides, the CDR3 is TGCAGTGCTGGCGAGGGGACTAGCGGGAGGGCCCCCTACAATGAGCAGTTCTTC. Residues: CSAGEGTSGRAPYNEQFF.

V gene TRBV5-1 combines with J gene TRBJ2-1, with TRBD1 as a possible D gene (6 bases). The CDR3 has 16 residues. CDR1 and CDR2 from the germline V gene are SGHRS and YFSETQ. The ends were cut back, 0 bases at V and 0 bases at J, with 10 bases in the middle. In DNA form, the CDR3 reads TGCGCCAGCAGCTTGGGGACAGCCACCTCCTACAATGAGCAGTTCTTC. Residues: CASSLGTATSYNEQFF.

V gene TRBV10-2 combines with J gene TRBJ2-7; 11 positions agree with TRBD2. The CDR3 is 12 amino acids. The germline V gene has CDR1 WSHSY and CDR2 SAAADI. The V and J ends lost 4 bases and 11 bases, in that order; junction bases with no gene match: 4. In DNA, the CDR3 is TGCGCCAGCAGTGGGGGGACTAGCGGAAAGTACTTC. This gives the protein CASSGGTSGKYF.

V and J are TRBV19 and TRBJ2-7, with 15 positions matching TRBD2. V lost 3 bases and J lost 4; bases outside the gene matches: 4. Germline assignment: CDR1 LNHDA and CDR2 SQIVND (reference sequence). The CDR3 runs to 16 residues. CDR3: CASSISGLAGGYEQYF. The CDR3 coding sequence is TGTGCCAGTAGTATTTCCGGACTAGCGGGAGGGTACGAGCAGTACTTC.

The chain couples TRBV6-5 to TRBJ1-2; D call uncertain. The germline V and J ends were trimmed by 1 base and 6 bases, with 9 bases remaining between them. Germline CDR1 MNHEY, CDR2 SVGAGI. The CDR3 contains 13 residues. CDR3 nucleotides: TGTGCCAGCAGTTACTTGAGTGTCGATGGCTACACCTTC. This translates into CASSYLSVDGYTF.

The chain is built from TRBV10-3 and TRBJ2-7; 9 bases fit TRBD2. This CDR3 is built from 15 residues. Unmatched junction bases numbered 7, after V lost 2 bases and J lost 5 bases. Germline assignment: CDR1 ENHRY and CDR2 SYGVKD. The CDR3 protein is CAISERLAVGNEQYF. CDR3 bases: TGTGCCATCAGTGAGAGACTAGCGGTCGGGAACGAGCAGTACTTC.

This clonotype has more than one count but fewer than ten. CDR3 residues: CASSLGEGPSSNTF. CDR3 sequence (DNA): TGTGCCAGCAGCTTAGGAGAGGGTCCCTCCTCGAACACCTTC. The rearrangement joins TRBV7-9 to TRBJ1-2; no reliable D call. The CDR3 contains 14 residues. Trimming cost V 1 base and J 12 bases, with 18 bases left between them. Germline V lookup: CDR1 SEHNR, CDR2 FQNEAQ (reference sequence). Drawing the rest from reference TRBV7-9 and TRBJ1-2, the complete variable domain is DTGVSQNPRHKITKRGQNVTFRCDPISEHNRLYWYRQTLGQGPEFLTYFQNEAQLEKSRLLSDRFSAERPKGSFSTLEIQRTEQGDSAMYLCASSLGEGPSSNTFGSGTRLTVV.

This chain connects TRBV10-3 to TRBJ2-7, with 10 bases matching TRBD1. Germline-derived CDR1 and CDR2 are ENHRY and SYGVKD. The CDR3 sequence is 12 residues long. The J segment lost 7 bases and the V segment lost 6 bases, leaving 3 bases of the junction unmatched. CDR3 sequence: CAIRGQGNEQYF. As DNA, the CDR3 is TGTGCCATCAGGGGACAGGGGAATGAGCAGTACTTC.

This clonotype was counted a few times. The CDR3 loop reads CASSIRLAGVEGNEQFF. CDR3 DNA: TGTGCCAGTAGTATTAGGCTCGCAGGGGTTGAGGGCAATGAGCAGTTCTTC. The chain couples TRBV19 to TRBJ2-1, with D possibly being TRBD1 (6 bases). This CDR3 comprises 17 residues. Trimming took 3 bases from V and 6 from J, leaving 21 bases between them. Germline-derived CDR1 and CDR2 are LNHDA and SQIVND (reference sequence).

This clonotype was observed a few times. The chain is built from TRBV27 and TRBJ1-6; D is ambiguous. CDR1 is MNHEY and CDR2 is SMNVEV in the germline V gene (reference sequence). Trimming cost V 7 bases and J 4 bases, with 17 bases left between them. This CDR3 region has 16 residues. In DNA, the CDR3 is TGTGCCAGCAACAGTCTCCCCCTCCTATATAATTCACCCCTCCACTTT. Translated, it gives CASNSLPLLYNSPLHF.

This clonotype was counted a few times. J is TRBJ1-1 and V is TRBV28; 9 bases align to TRBD1. Germline V gene data show CDR1 as MDHEN and CDR2 as SYDVKM. J gave up 8 bases and V 1 base, and 14 bases lay outside the gene matches. CDR3 length equals 17 residues. The CDR3 protein is CASSLFNLGDGQGEAFF. In nucleotides, the CDR3 is TGTGCCAGCAGTTTATTTAACTTGGGAGACGGACAGGGGGAAGCTTTCTTT.

The CDR3 bases are TGTGCCAGCAGTGAACCGGGACAGGGGAGTGTGGGGTCTTCCGAGCAGTACTTC. It codes for CASSEPGQGSVGSSEQYF. The rearrangement joins TRBV25-1 to TRBJ2-7; 10 bases are a match to TRBD1. The germline gives CDR1 MGHDK, CDR2 SYGVNS. Trimming took 2 bases from V and 6 from J; bases not matched to a gene: 16. The CDR3 runs 18 residues.

The chain joins TRBV7-6 to TRBJ1-5, with D unresolved. CDR3 length equals 16 residues. Per the germline V gene, CDR1 is SGHVS and CDR2 is FNYEAQ. Trimming left V 3 bases short and J 5 bases short, with 17 bases between. The CDR3 spells CASSFLLRGLDQPQHF. The CDR3 nucleotides read TGTGCCAGCAGCTTCCTACTACGGGGATTGGATCAGCCCCAGCATTTT. Combining the CDR3 with reference TRBV7-6 and TRBJ1-5 gives the whole variable domain GAGVSQSPRYKVTKRGQDVALRCDPISGHVSLYWYRQALGQGPEFLTYFNYEAQQDKSGLPNDRFSAERPEGSISTLTIQRTEQRDSAMYRCASSFLLRGLDQPQHFGDGTRLSIL.

V and J are TRBV5-1 and TRBJ1-2; 8 bases fit TRBD1. V shed 4 bases and J 3 bases; nucleotides not matched to a gene: 5. Per the germline V gene, CDR1 is SGHRS and CDR2 is YFSETQ. The CDR3 runs 14 residues. CDR3 sequence reads: CASSTDRAYYGYTF. The CDR3 region has the DNA TGCGCCAGCAGCACGGACAGGGCGTACTATGGCTACACCTTC.

The V gene is TRBV29-1, the J gene TRBJ2-2; possibly TRBD1 or TRBD2 for D (5 bases each). CDR3 size: 15 residues. The germline V and J ends were trimmed by 1 base and 0 bases, with 9 bases remaining between them. CDR1 is SQVTM and CDR2 is ANQGSEA in the germline V gene. The CDR3 is CSVEVGTTNTGELFF. CDR3 nucleotide sequence: TGCAGCGTTGAAGTTGGGACGACGAACACCGGGGAGCTGTTTTTT.

This chain connects TRBV5-1 to TRBJ2-7; 14 bases match TRBD2. Germline CDR1 and CDR2: SGHRS and YFSETQ. The CDR3 sequence is 19 residues long. V trimming: 2 bases; J trimming: 6 bases; junction bases outside the gene matches: 16. As DNA, the CDR3 is TGCGCCAGCAGCTTACAGGGATCCGGACTAGCGGGAGGATCCAGCGAGCAGTACTTC. Translated, it gives CASSLQGSGLAGGSSEQYF.

This clonotype was seen only a few times. The chain employs TRBV20-1 and TRBJ2-7, with a weak D call TRBD1 (6 bases). This CDR3 contains 16 residues. The germline gives CDR1 DFQATT, CDR2 SNEGSKA (reference sequence). Trimming took off 1 base at V and 0 bases at J, with 16 bases between the two ends. The CDR3 sequence: CSARGTRDTNSYEQYF. CDR3 sequence (DNA): TGCAGTGCTAGAGGTACCCGGGACACGAACTCCTACGAGCAGTACTTC.

The chain carries TRBV7-6 and TRBJ2-7; TRBD2 matches 13 bases. J lost 4 bases, V lost 3 bases, and 3 bases had no gene match. The CDR3 covers 15 residues. CDR1 and CDR2 from the germline V gene are SGHVS and FNYEAQ. The CDR3 spells CASSFPTSGRYEQYF. Written as DNA, the CDR3 is TGTGCCAGCAGCTTTCCGACTAGCGGGAGGTACGAGCAGTACTTC.

The chain is built from TRBV7-8 and TRBJ1-5; D is uncertain. V was cut by 4 bases and J by 3 bases, with 10 bases left in between. Per germline, CDR1 SGHVS and CDR2 FQNEAQ. The CDR3 covers 14 residues. The CDR3 nucleotides read TGTGCCAGCAGCTCATGGACCTCCAATCAGCCCCAGCATTTT. Translating gives CASSSWTSNQPQHF.

This clonotype was seen more than once but under ten times. This sequence joins TRBV5-1 and TRBJ2-1, with 10 bases matching TRBD2. The CDR3 consists of 15 residues. V dropped 1 base and J dropped 10; count of bases not matched to a gene: 8. Germline V gene lookup returns CDR1 SGHRS and CDR2 YFSETQ. The CDR3 region is CASSLTLAGMREQFF. Written as DNA, the CDR3 is TGCGCCAGCAGCTTGACACTAGCGGGAATGCGAGAGCAGTTCTTC.

V gene TRBV2 combines with J gene TRBJ2-2, with 8 bases identical to TRBD1. In germline, CDR1 is SNHLY, CDR2 FYNNEI. The V gene end was trimmed by 6 bases and the J gene end by 3 bases; junction bases not matched to a gene: 6. The CDR3 length is 15 residues. DNA of the CDR3: TGTGCCAGCAGAGGACAGGGCTGGGACACCGGGGAGCTGTTTTTT. The encoded protein is CASRGQGWDTGELFF.

This chain joins TRBV3-1 and TRBJ2-3; 13 nucleotides line up with TRBD2. This CDR3 is 18 amino acids long. Germline V gene data show CDR1 as LGHDT and CDR2 as YNNKEL (reference sequence). V lost 0 bases, J lost 0 bases, and 3 bases stayed unmatched. CDR3 bases: TGTGCCAGCAGCCAAGATCCGGGACTAGCGGGGAGCACAGATACGCAGTATTTT. This sequence encodes CASSQDPGLAGSTDTQYF.

This clonotype has a handful of counts. The V call is TRBV5-1, the J call TRBJ2-3; maybe TRBD1 (6 bases). The CDR3 totals 16 residues. The V end lost 4 bases, the J end lost 0 bases, and 15 bases lay between the germline ends. CDR1 and CDR2 from the germline V gene are SGHRS and YFSETQ. CDR3 bases: TGCGCCAGCAGCCTAGGACAGAAAGGGAGCACAGATACGCAGTATTTT. Amino acids: CASSLGQKGSTDTQYF.

This clonotype was counted a few times. The J gene is TRBJ1-4, the V gene TRBV6-6; D ambiguous. CDR1 is MNHNY, CDR2 SVGAGI, per germline (reference sequence). This CDR3 has 12 residues. The ends were cut back, 3 bases at V and 7 bases at J, with 6 bases in the middle. In nucleotides, the CDR3 is TGTGCCAGCAGTTATTATGGTGAAAAACTGTTTTTT. Translated: CASSYYGEKLFF.

In its sample, this clonotype was seen many times. The CDR3 region is CASSASTGGEETQYF. CDR3 nucleotide sequence: TGTGCCAGCAGCGCCTCAACAGGGGGCGAAGAGACCCAGTACTTC. The V gene is TRBV9, the J gene TRBJ2-5, with 9 bases identical to TRBD1. Germline assignment: CDR1 SGDLS and CDR2 YYNGEE. CDR3 size: 15 residues. After removal of 3 bases from V and 3 bases from J, the junction contained 6 bases not matched to a gene.

This clonotype has only a few counts. The chain couples TRBV4-1 to TRBJ1-1, with D maybe TRBD1 (6 bases). CDR1 and CDR2 from the germline V gene are MGHRA and YSYEKL. The CDR3 sequence is 17 residues long. V lost 1 base to trimming and J lost 6 bases, with 21 bases between them. The CDR3 is CASSQVPLPGAIAEAFF. CDR3 DNA: TGCGCCAGCAGCCAAGTGCCTCTCCCAGGGGCCATCGCTGAAGCTTTCTTT.

The V and J genes are TRBV20-1 and TRBJ1-2, with 7 bases identical to TRBD1. The CDR3 has 14 residues. The V gene's germline CDR1 is DFQATT and CDR2 SNEGSKA (reference sequence). V dropped 6 bases and J dropped 2; count of bases not matched to a gene: 9. CDR3 amino acids: CSATIGTANYGYTF. The CDR3, as DNA: TGCAGTGCCACTATCGGGACAGCCAACTATGGCTACACCTTC.

This clonotype was detected many times. V and J are TRBV27 and TRBJ1-2; D not resolved. Trimming removed 4 bases from V and 5 bases from J, with 11 bases in between. The CDR3 loop spans 13 amino acids. Germline CDR1 is MNHEY and CDR2 is SMNVEV (reference sequence). The CDR3 nucleotides read TGTGCCAGCAGTTCCGTTGGCTTTTATGGCTACACCTTC. This gives the protein CASSSVGFYGYTF.